This T cell receptor (beta chain) is drawn from a study of T cells in Graves' hyperthyroidism and ophthalmopathy. Study-wide points: A model built on 13 V-J features separated ophthalmopathy from stable hyperthyroidism.

As regards this clonotype: Its antigen is unidentified.

What was amplified from RNA transcripts were TCR beta CDR3 regions. The study used the HTBI primer set for a first-round RT-PCR of the TCR CDR3. TCRdb redid the calling of the multiplex PCR reads with MiXCR, one entry per CDR3 protein. In the table there are more than 500,000 distinct CDR3 sequences, less than 15% of which are singletons. PBMCs were obtained from approximately 10 ml fresh peripheral blood. The CDR3 consists of 14 residues. Germline loops: CDR1 DFQATT, CDR2 SNEGSKA (reference sequence). Germline trimming cut 6 bases from V and 7 bases from J; bases unmatched to any gene: 9. The sequence was collected from a woman aged 40 to 55 with Graves' hyperthyroidism. This chain connects TRBV20-1 to TRBJ2-2, with 9 bases fitting TRBD2. The sample taken for sequencing was blood. CDR3 nucleotide sequence: TGCAGTGCCGCCGGCGGGAGGGCCGGCGGGGAGCTGTTTTTT. Amino acid sequence: CSAAGGRAGGELFF.